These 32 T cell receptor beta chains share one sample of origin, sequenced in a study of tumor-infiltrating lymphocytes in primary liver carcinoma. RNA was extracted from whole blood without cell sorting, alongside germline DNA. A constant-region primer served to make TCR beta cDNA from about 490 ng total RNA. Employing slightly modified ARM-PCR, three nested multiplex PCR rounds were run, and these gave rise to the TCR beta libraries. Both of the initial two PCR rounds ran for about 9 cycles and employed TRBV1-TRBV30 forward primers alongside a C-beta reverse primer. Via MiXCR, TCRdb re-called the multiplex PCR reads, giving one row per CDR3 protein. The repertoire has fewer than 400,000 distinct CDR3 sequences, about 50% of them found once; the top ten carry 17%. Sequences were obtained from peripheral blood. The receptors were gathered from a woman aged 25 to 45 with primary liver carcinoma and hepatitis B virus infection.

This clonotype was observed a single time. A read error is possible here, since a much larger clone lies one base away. CDR3 DNA: TGTGCCGGCAGCTCAGTATACGTGTCCGGGGAGCTGTTTTTT. This codes for CAGSSVYVSGELFF. The gene calls are TRBV11-2 and TRBJ2-2; D gene ambiguous. CDR1 is SGHAT, CDR2 FQNNGV, per germline. The CDR3 sequence is 14 residues long.

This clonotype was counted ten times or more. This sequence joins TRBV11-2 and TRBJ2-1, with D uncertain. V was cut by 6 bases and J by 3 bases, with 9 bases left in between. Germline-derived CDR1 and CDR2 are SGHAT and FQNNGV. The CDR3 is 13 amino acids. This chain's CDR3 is CASSPPSYNEQFF. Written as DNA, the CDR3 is TGTGCCAGCAGTCCCCCGAGCTACAATGAGCAGTTCTTC.

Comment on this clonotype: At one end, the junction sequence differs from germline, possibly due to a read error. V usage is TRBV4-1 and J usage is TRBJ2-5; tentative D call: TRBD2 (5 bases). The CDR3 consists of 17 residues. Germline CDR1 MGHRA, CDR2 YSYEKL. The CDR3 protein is CANSQLGGGRRPETQYF. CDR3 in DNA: TGCGCCAACAGCCAACTAGGAGGCGGGCGGCGACCAGAGACCCAGTACTTC.

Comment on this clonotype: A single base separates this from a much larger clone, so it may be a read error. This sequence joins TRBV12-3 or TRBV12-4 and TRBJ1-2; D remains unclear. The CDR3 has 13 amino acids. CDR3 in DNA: TGTGCCGGCAGTACCCCTAGGTACTATGGCTACACCTTC. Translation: CAGSTPRYYGYTF.

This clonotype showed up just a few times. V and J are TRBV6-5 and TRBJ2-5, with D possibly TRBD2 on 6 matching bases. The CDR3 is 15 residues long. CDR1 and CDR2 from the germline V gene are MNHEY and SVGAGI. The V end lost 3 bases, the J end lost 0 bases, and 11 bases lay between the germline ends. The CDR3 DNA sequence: TGTGCCAGCAGTTATGGTAGCGGCTACCAAGAGACCCAGTACTTC. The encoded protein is CASSYGSGYQETQYF.

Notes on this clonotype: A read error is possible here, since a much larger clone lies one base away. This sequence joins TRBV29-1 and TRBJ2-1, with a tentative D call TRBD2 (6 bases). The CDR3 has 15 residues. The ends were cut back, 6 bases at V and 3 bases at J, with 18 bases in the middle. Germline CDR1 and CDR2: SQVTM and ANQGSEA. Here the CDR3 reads CSVYSGLHNYNEQFF. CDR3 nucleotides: TGCAGCGTATATTCCGGACTACACAACTACAATGAGCAGTTCTTC.

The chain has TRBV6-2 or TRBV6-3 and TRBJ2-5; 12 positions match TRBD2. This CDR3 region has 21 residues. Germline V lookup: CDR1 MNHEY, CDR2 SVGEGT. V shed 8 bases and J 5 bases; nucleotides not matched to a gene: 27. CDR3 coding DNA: TGTGCCAGCTCATTCCCCCTGCTAGCGGGAGGGCATCAGGTTGGAGAGGAGACCCAGTACTTC. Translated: CASSFPLLAGGHQVGEETQYF.

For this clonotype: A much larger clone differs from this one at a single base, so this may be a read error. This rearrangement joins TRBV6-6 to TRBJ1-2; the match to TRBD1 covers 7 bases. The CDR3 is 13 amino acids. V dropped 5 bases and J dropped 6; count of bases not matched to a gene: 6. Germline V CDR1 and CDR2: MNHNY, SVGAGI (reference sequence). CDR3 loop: CASSDRAQDGYTF. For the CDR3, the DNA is TGTGCCAGCAGTGACAGGGCCCAGGATGGCTACACCTTC.

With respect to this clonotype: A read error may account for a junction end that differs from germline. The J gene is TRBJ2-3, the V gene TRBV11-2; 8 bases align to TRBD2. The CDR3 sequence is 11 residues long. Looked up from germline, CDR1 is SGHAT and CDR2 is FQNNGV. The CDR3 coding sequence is TGTGCCAGCACAGCGGGAGATGCGCAGTATTTT. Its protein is CASTAGDAQYF. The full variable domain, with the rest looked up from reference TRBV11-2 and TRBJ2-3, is EAGVAQSPRYKIIEKRQSVAFWCNPISGHATLYWYQQILGQGPKLLIQFQNNGVVDDSQLPKDRFSAERLKGVDSTLKIQPAKLEDSAVYLCASTAGDAQYFGPGTRLTVL.

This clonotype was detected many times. The CDR3 DNA sequence: TGTGCCAGCAGCTACGACAGGGGGCCTTACGAGCAGTACTTC. This encodes CASSYDRGPYEQYF. This sequence joins TRBV11-2 and TRBJ2-7, with 10 bases identical to TRBD1. V lost 4 bases, J lost 4 bases, and 4 bases stayed unmatched. The CDR3 runs 14 residues. Germline CDR1 and CDR2: SGHAT and FQNNGV.

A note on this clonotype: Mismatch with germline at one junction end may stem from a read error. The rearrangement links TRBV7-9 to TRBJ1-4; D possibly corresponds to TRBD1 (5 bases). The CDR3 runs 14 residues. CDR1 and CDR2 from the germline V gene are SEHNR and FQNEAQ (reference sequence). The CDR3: CASNRGQSNEKPFF. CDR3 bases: TGTGCCAGCAATCGGGGCCAGAGTAATGAAAAACCGTTTTTT. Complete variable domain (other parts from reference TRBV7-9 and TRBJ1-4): DTGVSQNPRHKITKRGQNVTFRCDPISEHNRLYWYRQTLGQGPEFLTYFQNEAQLEKSRLLSDRFSAERPKGSFSTLEIQRTEQGDSAMYLCASNRGQSNEKPFFGSGTQLSVL.

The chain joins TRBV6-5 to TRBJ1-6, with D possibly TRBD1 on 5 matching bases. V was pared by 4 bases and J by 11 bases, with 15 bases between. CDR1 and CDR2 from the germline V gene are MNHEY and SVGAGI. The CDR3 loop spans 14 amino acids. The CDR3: CASSSPGARPPLHF. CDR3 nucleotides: TGTGCCAGCAGTTCCCCCGGGGCTCGGCCACCCCTCCACTTT.

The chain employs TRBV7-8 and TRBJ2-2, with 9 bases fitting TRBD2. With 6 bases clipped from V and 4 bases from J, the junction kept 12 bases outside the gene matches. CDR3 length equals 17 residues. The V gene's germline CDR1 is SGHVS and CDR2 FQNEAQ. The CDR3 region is CASSSNLAGVTTGELFF. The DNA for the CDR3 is TGTGCCAGCAGTAGCAACTTAGCGGGAGTCACCACCGGGGAGCTGTTTTTT.

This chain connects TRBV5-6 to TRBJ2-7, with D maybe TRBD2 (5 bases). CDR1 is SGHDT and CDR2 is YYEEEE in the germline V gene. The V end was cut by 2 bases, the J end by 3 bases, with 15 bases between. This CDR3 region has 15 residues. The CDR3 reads CASSFGGLVGYEQYF. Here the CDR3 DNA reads TGTGCCAGCAGCTTTGGAGGACTGGTGGGCTACGAGCAGTACTTC.

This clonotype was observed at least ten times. The CDR3 reads CASSYSFGSGSTDTQYF. The CDR3 DNA follows: TGTGCCAGCAGTTACTCTTTTGGCAGCGGGTCCACAGATACGCAGTATTTT. The V gene is TRBV6-6, the J gene TRBJ2-3; weak D call: TRBD2 (6 bases). Per germline, CDR1 MNHNY and CDR2 SVGAGI (reference sequence). V dropped 0 bases and J dropped 2 bases, with 15 bases sitting between them. The CDR3 has 17 amino acids.

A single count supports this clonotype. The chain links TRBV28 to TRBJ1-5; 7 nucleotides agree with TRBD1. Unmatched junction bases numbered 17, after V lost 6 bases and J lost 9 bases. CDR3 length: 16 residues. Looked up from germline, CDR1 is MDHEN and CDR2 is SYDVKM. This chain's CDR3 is CASRFRTGGYEGPQHF. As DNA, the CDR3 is TGTGCCAGCAGGTTTCGGACAGGAGGGTATGAAGGGCCCCAGCATTTT.

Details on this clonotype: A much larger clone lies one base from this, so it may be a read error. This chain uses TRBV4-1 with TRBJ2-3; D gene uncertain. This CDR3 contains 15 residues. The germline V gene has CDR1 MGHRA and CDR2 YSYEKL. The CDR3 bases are TGCGCCAGCAGTAAAGGAGCCCTCGATACAGATACGCGGTATTTT. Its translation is CASSKGALDTDTRYF.

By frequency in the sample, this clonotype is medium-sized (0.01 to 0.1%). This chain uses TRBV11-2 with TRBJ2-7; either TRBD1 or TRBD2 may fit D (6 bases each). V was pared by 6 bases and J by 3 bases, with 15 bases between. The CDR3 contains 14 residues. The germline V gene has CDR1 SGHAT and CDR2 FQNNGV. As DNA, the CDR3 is TGTGCCAGCAGTTTCGGGGGCACGAACTACGAGCAGTACTTC. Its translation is CASSFGGTNYEQYF.

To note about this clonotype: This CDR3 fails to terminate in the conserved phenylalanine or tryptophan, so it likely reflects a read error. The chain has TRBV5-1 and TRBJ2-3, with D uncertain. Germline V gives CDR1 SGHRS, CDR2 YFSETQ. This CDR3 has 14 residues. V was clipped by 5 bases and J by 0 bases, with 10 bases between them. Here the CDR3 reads CASRRADSTDTQYL. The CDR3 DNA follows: TGCGCCAGCAGAAGGGCAGATAGCACAGATACGCAGTATTTG.

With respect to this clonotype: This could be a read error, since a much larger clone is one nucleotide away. CDR3 nucleotides: TGTGCCATCAGTGAGTCGATCTCCGGGAGCTCCCACAATGAGCAGTTCTTC. Translating it yields CAISESISGSSHNEQFF. This sequence joins TRBV10-3 and TRBJ2-1, with D possibly being TRBD2 (6 bases). CDR1 and CDR2 (germline): ENHRY, SYGVKD. There are 17 residues in the CDR3.

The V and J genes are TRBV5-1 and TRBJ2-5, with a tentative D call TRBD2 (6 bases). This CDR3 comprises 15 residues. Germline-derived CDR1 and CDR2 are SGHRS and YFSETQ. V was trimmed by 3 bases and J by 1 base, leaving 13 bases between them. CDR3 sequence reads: CASSSGAVGQETQYF. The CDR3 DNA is TGCGCCAGCAGCTCGGGAGCGGTAGGCCAAGAGACCCAGTACTTC.

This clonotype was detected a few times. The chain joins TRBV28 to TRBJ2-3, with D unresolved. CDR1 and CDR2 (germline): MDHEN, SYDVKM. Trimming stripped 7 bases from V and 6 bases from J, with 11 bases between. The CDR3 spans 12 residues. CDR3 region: CASMGSTDTQYF. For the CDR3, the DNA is TGTGCCAGCATGGGTTCGACGGATACGCAGTATTTT.

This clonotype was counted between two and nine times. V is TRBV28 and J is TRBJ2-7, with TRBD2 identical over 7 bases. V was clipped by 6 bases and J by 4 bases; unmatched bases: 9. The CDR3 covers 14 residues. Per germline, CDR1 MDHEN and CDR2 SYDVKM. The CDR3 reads CASSREVVGYEQYF. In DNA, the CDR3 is TGTGCCAGCAGCCGGGAGGTGGTCGGATACGAGCAGTACTTC. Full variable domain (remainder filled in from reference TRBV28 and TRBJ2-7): DVKVTQSSRYLVKRTGEKVFLECVQDMDHENMFWYRQDPGLGLRLIYFSYDVKMKEKGDIPEGYSVSREKKERFSLILESASTNQTSMYLCASSREVVGYEQYFGPGTRLTVT.

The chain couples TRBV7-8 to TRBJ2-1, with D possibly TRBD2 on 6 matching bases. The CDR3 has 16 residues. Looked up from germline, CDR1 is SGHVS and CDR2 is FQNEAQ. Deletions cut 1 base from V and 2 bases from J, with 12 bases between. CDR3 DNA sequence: TGTGCCAGCAGCTTAGTGGGGGGATGGGCCTACAATGAGCAGTTCTTC. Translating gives CASSLVGGWAYNEQFF.

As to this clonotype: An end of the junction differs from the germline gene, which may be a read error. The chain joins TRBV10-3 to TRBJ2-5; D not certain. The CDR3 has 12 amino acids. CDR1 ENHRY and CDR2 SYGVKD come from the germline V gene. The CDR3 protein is CAFSEFDATQYF. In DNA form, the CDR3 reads TGTGCCTTCAGTGAGTTCGACGCGACCCAGTACTTC.

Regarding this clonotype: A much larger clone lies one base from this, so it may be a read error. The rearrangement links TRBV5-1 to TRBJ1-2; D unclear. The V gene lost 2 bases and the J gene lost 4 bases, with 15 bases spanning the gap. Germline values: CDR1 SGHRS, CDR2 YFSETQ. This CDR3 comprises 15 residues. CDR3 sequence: CASSFGTIGLYGYTF. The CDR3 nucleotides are TGCGCCAGCAGCTTCGGAACAATTGGACTCTATGGCTACACCTTC. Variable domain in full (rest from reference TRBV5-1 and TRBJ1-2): KAGVTQTPRYLIKTRGQQVTLSCSPISGHRSVSWYQQTPGQGLQFLFEYFSETQRNKGNFPGRFSGRQFSNSRSEMNVSTLELGDSALYLCASSFGTIGLYGYTFGSGTRLTVV.

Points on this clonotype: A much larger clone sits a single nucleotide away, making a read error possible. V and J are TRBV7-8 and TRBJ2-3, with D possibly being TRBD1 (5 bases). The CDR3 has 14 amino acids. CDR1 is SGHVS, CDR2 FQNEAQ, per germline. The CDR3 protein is CASSFHRFTDMQYF. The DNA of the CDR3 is TGTGCCAGCAGTTTTCACAGGTTCACAGATATGCAGTATTTT.

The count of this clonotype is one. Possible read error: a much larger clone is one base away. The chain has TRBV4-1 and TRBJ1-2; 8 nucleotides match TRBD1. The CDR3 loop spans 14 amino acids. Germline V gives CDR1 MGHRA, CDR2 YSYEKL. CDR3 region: CAGSHGQGGDGYTF. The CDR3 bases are TGCGCCGGCAGCCACGGACAGGGAGGCGATGGCTACACCTTC.

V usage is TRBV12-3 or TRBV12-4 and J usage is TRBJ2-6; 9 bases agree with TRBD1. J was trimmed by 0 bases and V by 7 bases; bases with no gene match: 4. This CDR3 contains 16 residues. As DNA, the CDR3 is TGTGCCAGCACGACAGGGGGTCTCTCTGGGGCCAACGTCCTGACTTTC. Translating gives CASTTGGLSGANVLTF.

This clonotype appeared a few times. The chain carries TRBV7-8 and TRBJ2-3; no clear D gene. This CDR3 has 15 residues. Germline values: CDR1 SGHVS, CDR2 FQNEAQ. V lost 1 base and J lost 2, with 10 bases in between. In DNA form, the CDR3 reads TGTGCCAGCAGCTTAGGCGACTCCAACACAGATACGCAGTATTTT. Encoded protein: CASSLGDSNTDTQYF.

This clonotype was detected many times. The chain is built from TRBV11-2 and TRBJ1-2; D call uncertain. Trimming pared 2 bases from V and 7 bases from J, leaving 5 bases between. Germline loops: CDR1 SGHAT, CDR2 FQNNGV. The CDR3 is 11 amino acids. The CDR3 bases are TGTGCCAGCAGCTTATTGGGTGGCTACACCTTC. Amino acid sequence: CASSLLGGYTF.

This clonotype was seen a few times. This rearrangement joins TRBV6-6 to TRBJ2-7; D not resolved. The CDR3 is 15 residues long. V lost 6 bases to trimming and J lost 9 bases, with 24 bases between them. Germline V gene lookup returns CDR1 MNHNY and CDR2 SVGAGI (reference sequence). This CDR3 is CASRDTTTGGSGQYF. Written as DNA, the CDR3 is TGTGCCAGCAGAGACACTACCACCGGCGGTTCCGGGCAGTACTTC.